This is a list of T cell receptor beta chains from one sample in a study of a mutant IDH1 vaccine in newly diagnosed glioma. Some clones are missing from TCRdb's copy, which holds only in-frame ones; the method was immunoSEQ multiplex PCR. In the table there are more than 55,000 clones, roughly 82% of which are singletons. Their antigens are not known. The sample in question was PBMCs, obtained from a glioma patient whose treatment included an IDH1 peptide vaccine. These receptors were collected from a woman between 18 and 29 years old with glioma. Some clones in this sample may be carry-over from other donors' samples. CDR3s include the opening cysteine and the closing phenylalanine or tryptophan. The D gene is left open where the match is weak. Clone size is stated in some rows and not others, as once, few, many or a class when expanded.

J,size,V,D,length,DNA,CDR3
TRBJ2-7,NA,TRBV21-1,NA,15,TGTGCCAGCAGCGTCGCGGGAAAAGGGAGAGGCGAGCAGTACTTC,CASSVAGKGRGEQYF
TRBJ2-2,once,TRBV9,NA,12,TGTGCCAGCAGCGTAGTGGAGGGAAGGCTGTTTTTT,CASSVVEGRLFF
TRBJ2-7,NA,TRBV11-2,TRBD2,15,TGTGCCAGCAGCTTAACGGGCGGGGGGGCTTACGAGCAGTACTTC,CASSLTGGGAYEQYF
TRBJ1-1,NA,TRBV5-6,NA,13,TGTGCCAGCAGCCCTAGGGGGGTCGCTGAAGCTTTCTTT,CASSPRGVAEAFF
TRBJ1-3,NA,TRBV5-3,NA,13,TGTGCCAGATGGACGTTCTCTGGAAACACCATATATTTT,CARWTFSGNTIYF
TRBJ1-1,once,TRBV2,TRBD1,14,TGTGCCAGCAGTGAATCGATGACAGGGACTGAAGCTTTCTTT,CASSESMTGTEAFF
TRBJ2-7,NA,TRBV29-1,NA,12,TGCAGCGTTGCGGCAACCAACTACGAGCAGTACTTC,CSVAATNYEQYF
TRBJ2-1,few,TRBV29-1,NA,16,TGCAGCGTTGAAGATGAGGACAGGAGGGCCTACAATGAGCAGTTCTTC,CSVEDEDRRAYNEQFF
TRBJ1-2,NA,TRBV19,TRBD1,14,TGTGCCAGTAGTTCTGACAGGGTAAACTATGGCTACACCTTC,CASSSDRVNYGYTF
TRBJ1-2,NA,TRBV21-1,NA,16,TGTGCCAGCAGCAAAGACTTCGGGCGACAGCTCTATGGCTACACCTTC,CASSKDFGRQLYGYTF
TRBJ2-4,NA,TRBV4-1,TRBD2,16,TGCGCCAGCAGCCAACGGATAGCGGGAGATGGAAACATTCAGTACTTC,CASSQRIAGDGNIQYF
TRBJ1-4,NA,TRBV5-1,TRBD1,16,TGCGCCAGCACCACGACAGGGGGACCGACTAATGAAAAACTGTTTTTT,CASTTTGGPTNEKLFF
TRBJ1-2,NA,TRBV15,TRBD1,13,TGTGCCACCAGCCGGGACAGGGGCGATGGCTACACCTTC,CATSRDRGDGYTF
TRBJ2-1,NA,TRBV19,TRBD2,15,TGTGCCAGTAGTGTTAGCGGGGGTTCTCTCAATGAGCAGTTCTTC,CASSVSGGSLNEQFF
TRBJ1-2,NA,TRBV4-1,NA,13,TGCGCCAGCAGCGTAGCGGTTAACTATGGCTACACCTTC,CASSVAVNYGYTF
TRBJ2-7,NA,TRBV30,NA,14,TGTGCCTGGAGCCTCAGGGGAGGGTCCTACGAGCAGTACTTC,CAWSLRGGSYEQYF
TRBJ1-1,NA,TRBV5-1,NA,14,TGCGCCAGCAGCTTAAGGACGGGGAACACTGAAGCTTTCTTT,CASSLRTGNTEAFF
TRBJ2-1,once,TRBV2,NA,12,TGTGCCAGCAGTCCTTGGCCGAACGAGCAGTTCTTC,CASSPWPNEQFF
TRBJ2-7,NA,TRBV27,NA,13,TGTGCCAGCAGTTTCCTCAAGGGAGGCGAGCAGTACTTC,CASSFLKGGEQYF
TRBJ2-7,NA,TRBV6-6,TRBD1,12,TGTGCCAGCAAGGCAGGGGGAAAGGAGCAGTACTTC,CASKAGGKEQYF
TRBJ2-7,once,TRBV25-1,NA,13,TGTGCCAGCGCTCACATCGGCGGCTACGAGCAGTACTTC,CASAHIGGYEQYF
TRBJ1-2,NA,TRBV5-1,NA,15,TGCGCCAGCAGCTTGGTGCAGGGAGGAGGTGGAGGCTACACCTTC,CASSLVQGGGGGYTF
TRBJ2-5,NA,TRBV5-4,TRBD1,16,TGTGCCAGCAGCGACGGGGATAGGGGGCGGCAAGAGACCCAGTACTTC,CASSDGDRGRQETQYF
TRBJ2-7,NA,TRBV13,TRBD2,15,TGTGCCAGCAGCTTATGGGGCGGGAGAGGTTACGAGCAGTACTTC,CASSLWGGRGYEQYF
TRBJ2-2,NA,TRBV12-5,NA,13,TGTGCCAGCCGGCGGGACGGCACCGGGGAGCTGTTTTTT,CASRRDGTGELFF
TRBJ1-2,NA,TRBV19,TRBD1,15,TGTGCCAGTAGTATAGATCTCGCAGGGGGGTCGGGCTACACCTTC,CASSIDLAGGSGYTF
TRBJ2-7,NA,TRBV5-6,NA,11,TGTGCCAGCAGCCCCTTTTACGAGCAGTACTTC,CASSPFYEQYF